This section outlines one T cell receptor (beta chain) sequence together with its context. CDR1 and CDR2 from the germline V gene are GTSNPN and SVGIG (reference sequence). CDR3 length equals 12 residues. Trimming stripped 5 bases from V and 2 bases from J, with 9 bases between. Per the study methods: Reference gene primer amplification yielded estimated nucleated cell counts. Some clones are missing from TCRdb's copy, which holds only in-frame ones; the method was immunoSEQ multiplex PCR. V and J calls and clone size are as listed in that table; D and trimming were resolved from the DNA. The table has more than 150,000 clones, roughly nine tenths seen once. This sample stems from a study of blood T cell repertoires in COVID-19. Study summary: The study drew acute and convalescent COVID-19 samples from the United States, Italy and Spain. Nucleic acid was either cDNA or gDNA, and it came from T cells, B-cell-depleted T cells, or PBMCs.

What was sequenced was peripheral blood. The sequence was collected from an older woman with acute or convalescent COVID-19. This chain links TRBV30 with TRBJ1-2; D is ambiguous. The CDR3 coding sequence is TGTGCCTGGGGGAGGGAAAACTATGGCTACACCTTC. Translation gives CAWGRENYGYTF.